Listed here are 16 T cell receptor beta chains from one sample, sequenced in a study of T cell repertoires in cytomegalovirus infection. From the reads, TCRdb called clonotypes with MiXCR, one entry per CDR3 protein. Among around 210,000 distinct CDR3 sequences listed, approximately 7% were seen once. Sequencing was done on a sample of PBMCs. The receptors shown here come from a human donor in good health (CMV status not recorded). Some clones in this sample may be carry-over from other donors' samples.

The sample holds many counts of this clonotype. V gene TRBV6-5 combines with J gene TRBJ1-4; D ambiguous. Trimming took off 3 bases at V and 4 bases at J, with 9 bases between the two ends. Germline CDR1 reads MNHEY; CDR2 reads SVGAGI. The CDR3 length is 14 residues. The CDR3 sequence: CASSYRGSNEKLFF. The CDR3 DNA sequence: TGTGCCAGCAGTTATCGCGGAAGTAATGAAAAACTGTTTTTT.

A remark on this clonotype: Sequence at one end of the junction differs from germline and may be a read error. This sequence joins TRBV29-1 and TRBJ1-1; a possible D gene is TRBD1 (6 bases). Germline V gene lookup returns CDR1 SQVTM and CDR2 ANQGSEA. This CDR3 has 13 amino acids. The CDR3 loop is CSVGHRDGTEAYF. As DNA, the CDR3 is TGCAGCGTAGGCCACAGGGATGGGACTGAAGCTTACTTT. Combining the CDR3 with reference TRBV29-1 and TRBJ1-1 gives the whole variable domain SAVISQKPSRDICQRGTSLTIQCQVDSQVTMMFWYRQQPGQSLTLIATANQGSEATYESGFVIDKFPISRPNLTFSTLTVSNMSPEDSSIYLCSVGHRDGTEAYFGQGTRLTVV.

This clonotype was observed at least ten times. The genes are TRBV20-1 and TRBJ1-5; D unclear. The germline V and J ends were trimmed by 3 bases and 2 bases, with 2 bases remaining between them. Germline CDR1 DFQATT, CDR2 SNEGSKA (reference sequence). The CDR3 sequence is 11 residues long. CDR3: CSASGNQPQHF. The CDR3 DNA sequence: TGCAGTGCTAGTGGCAATCAGCCCCAGCATTTT.

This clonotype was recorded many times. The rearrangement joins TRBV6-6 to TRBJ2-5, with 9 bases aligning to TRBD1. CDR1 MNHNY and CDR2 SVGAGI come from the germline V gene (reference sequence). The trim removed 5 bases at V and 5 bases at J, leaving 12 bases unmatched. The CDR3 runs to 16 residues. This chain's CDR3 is CASSPAPGQGIETQYF. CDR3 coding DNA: TGTGCCAGCAGTCCGGCACCGGGACAGGGCATCGAGACCCAGTACTTC.

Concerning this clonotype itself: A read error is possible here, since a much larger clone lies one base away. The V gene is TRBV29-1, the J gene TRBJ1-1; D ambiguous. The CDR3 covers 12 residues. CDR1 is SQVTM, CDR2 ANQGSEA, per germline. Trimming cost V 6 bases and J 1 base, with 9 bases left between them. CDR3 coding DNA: TGCAGCGTCCAAAAGTGGAACACTGAAGCTTTCTTT. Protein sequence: CSVQKWNTEAFF.

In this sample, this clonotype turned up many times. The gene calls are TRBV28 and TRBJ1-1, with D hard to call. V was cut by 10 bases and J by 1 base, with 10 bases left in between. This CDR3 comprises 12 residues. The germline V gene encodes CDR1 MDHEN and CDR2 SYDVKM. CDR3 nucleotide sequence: TGTGCCACCGTTTCGGAGAACACTGAAGCTTTCTTT. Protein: CATVSENTEAFF. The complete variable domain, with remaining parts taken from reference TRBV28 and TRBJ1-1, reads DVKVTQSSRYLVKRTGEKVFLECVQDMDHENMFWYRQDPGLGLRLIYFSYDVKMKEKGDIPEGYSVSREKKERFSLILESASTNQTSMYLCATVSENTEAFFGQGTRLTVV.

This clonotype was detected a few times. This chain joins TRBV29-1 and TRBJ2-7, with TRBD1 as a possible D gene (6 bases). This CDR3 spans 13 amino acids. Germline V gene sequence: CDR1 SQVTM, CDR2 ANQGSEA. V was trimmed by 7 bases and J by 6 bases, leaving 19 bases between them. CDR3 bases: TGCAGCGCTGGGGACGTCCAGGGGACCGAGCAGTACTTC. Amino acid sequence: CSAGDVQGTEQYF.

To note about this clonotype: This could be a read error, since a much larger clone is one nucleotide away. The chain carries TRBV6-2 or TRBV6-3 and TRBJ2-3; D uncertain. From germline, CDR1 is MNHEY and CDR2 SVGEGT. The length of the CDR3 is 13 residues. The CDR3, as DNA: TGTGCCAACAGTTACACCAGGACAGATACGCAGTATTTT. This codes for CANSYTRTDTQYF.

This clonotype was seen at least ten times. CDR3 protein: CAWTGDYYTGELFF. The CDR3 nucleotides read TGTGCCTGGACCGGGGACTACTACACCGGGGAGCTGTTTTTT. The rearrangement links TRBV30 to TRBJ2-2, with 7 nucleotides matching TRBD2. The ends lost 4 bases at V and 3 bases at J; junction bases unmatched: 5. This CDR3 comprises 14 residues. Per the germline V gene, CDR1 is GTSNPN and CDR2 is SVGIG (reference sequence).

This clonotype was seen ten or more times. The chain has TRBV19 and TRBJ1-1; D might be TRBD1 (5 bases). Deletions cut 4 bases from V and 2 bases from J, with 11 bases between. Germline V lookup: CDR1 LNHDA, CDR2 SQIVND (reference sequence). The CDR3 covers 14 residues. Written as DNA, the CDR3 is TGTGCCAGTAGTACGGGACGGATTAACACTGAAGCTTTCTTT. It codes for CASSTGRINTEAFF.

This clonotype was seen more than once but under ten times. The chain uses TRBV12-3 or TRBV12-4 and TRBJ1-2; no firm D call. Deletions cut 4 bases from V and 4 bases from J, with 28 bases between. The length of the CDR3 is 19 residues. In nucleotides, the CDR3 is TGTGCCAGCAGTTCATTATACCCGAGCGGAGATCGATCTTTCTATGGCTACACCTTC. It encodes CASSSLYPSGDRSFYGYTF.

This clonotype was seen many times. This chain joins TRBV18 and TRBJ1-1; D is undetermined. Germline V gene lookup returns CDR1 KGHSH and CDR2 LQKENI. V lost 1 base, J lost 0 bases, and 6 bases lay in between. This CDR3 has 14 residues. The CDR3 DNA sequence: TGTGCCAGCTCACCACTCAACGTGAACACTGAAGCTTTCTTT. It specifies CASSPLNVNTEAFF.

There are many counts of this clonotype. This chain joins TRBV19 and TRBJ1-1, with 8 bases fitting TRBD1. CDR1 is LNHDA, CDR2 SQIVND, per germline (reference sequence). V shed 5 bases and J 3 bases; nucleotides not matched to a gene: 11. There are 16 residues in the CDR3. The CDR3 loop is CASSGPGGQAHTEAFF. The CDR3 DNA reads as TGTGCCAGTAGTGGGCCAGGGGGCCAGGCTCACACTGAAGCTTTCTTT.

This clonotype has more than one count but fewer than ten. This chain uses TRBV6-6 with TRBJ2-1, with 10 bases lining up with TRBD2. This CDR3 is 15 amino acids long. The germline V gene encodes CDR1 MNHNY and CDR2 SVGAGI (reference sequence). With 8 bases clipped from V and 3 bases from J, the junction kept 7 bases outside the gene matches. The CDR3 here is CASCLAGESYNEQFF. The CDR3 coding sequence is TGTGCCAGCTGCCTAGCGGGAGAAAGCTACAATGAGCAGTTCTTC.

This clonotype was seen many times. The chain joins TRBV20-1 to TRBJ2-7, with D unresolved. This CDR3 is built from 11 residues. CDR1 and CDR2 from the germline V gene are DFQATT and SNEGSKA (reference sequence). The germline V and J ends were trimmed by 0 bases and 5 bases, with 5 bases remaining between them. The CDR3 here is CSARDAHEQYF. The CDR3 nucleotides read TGCAGTGCTAGAGATGCCCACGAGCAGTACTTC.

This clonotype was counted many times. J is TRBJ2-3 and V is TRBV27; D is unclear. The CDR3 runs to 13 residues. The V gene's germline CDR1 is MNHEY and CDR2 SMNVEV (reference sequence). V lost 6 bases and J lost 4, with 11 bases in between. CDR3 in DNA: TGTGCCAGCAGGGGTTTAAGCGCAGATACGCAGTATTTT. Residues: CASRGLSADTQYF.